These 29 T cell receptor beta chains were all obtained from the same sample, sequenced in a study of CD8 T cells in ankylosing spondylitis (dated by TCRdb to between 2016 and 2019). Libraries came from 5' RACE. Reads for this sample came from an Illumina HiSeq 2500. TCRdb reanalyzed the raw reads on its own, using fastp at Q25 for trimming and MiXCR for clone calling, and kept in-frame beta chains. CDR3 protein sequences are deduplicated, and each keeps its most common genes and DNA. This sample lists some 40,000 distinct CDR3 sequences; roughly 3% were detected once. The ten largest clones take up 2.5% to 3.5% of the sample. The source material was blood, either unsorted or a sorted T cell fraction (not recorded which). These receptors were collected from a male donor with ankylosing spondylitis or in good health (not recorded which).

Many counts were recorded for this clonotype. The J gene is TRBJ2-2, the V gene TRBV9; D is perhaps TRBD2 (6 bases). The V end was cut by 3 bases, the J end by 2 bases, with 17 bases between. The CDR3 runs to 17 residues. CDR1 is SGDLS, CDR2 YYNGEE, per germline. Written as DNA, the CDR3 is TGTGCCAGCAGCGCGCCGACCCTCGGGACTAACACCGGGGAGCTGTTTTTT. Translating it yields CASSAPTLGTNTGELFF.

This clonotype was found many times. This rearrangement joins TRBV9 to TRBJ2-3; TRBD2 aligns across 9 bases. The CDR3 totals 17 residues. V lost 1 base to trimming and J lost 0 bases; unmatched junction nucleotides: 6. Per germline, CDR1 SGDLS and CDR2 YYNGEE. This chain's CDR3 is CASSVSLAGASTDTQYF. The CDR3 DNA sequence: TGTGCCAGCAGCGTATCTTTAGCGGGAGCGAGCACAGATACGCAGTATTTT.

This clonotype came up a few times. The V call is TRBV9, the J call TRBJ1-1, with unresolved D. V shed 0 bases and J shed 3 bases, with 12 bases lying between them. The CDR3 is 15 amino acids. Looked up from germline, CDR1 is SGDLS and CDR2 is YYNGEE. Here the CDR3 reads CASSVDPTEDTEAFF. CDR3 nucleotide sequence: TGTGCCAGCAGCGTAGACCCGACGGAGGACACTGAAGCTTTCTTT.

In its sample, this clonotype was seen many times. This chain connects TRBV9 to TRBJ2-3, with 7 bases fitting TRBD1. CDR1 SGDLS and CDR2 YYNGEE come from the germline V gene. After removal of 7 bases from V and 0 bases from J, the junction contained 11 bases not matched to a gene. This CDR3 comprises 16 residues. CDR3 protein: CASATMGTASTDTQYF. In DNA, the CDR3 is TGTGCCAGCGCCACTATGGGGACAGCTAGCACAGATACGCAGTATTTT. Variable domain in full (rest from reference TRBV9 and TRBJ2-3): DSGVTQTPKHLITATGQRVTLRCSPRSGDLSVYWYQQSLDQGLQFLIQYYNGEERAKGNILERFSAQQFPDLHSELNLSSLELGDSALYFCASATMGTASTDTQYFGPGTRLTVL.

By sample fraction, this clonotype is medium-sized. The rearrangement uses TRBV9 and TRBJ1-5; no clear D gene. There are 14 residues in the CDR3. In germline, CDR1 is SGDLS, CDR2 YYNGEE. V lost 0 bases to trimming and J lost 0 bases, with 4 bases between them. The CDR3 region is CASSVDGSNQPQHF. The CDR3 DNA follows: TGTGCCAGCAGCGTAGACGGTAGCAATCAGCCCCAGCATTTT. The whole variable domain, filled in from reference TRBV9 and TRBJ1-5, reads DSGVTQTPKHLITATGQRVTLRCSPRSGDLSVYWYQQSLDQGLQFLIQYYNGEERAKGNILERFSAQQFPDLHSELNLSSLELGDSALYFCASSVDGSNQPQHFGDGTRLSIL.

This clonotype was counted between two and nine times. J is TRBJ2-5 and V is TRBV9; D unclear. Germline-derived CDR1 and CDR2 are SGDLS and YYNGEE. The CDR3 covers 13 residues. The V end lost 1 base, the J end lost 5 bases, and 9 bases lay between the germline ends. The CDR3 nucleotides read TGTGCCAGCAGCGTATCCCTGAGGGAGACCCAGTACTTC. Translation gives CASSVSLRETQYF. Full variable domain (outside the CDR3, taken from reference TRBV9 and TRBJ2-5): DSGVTQTPKHLITATGQRVTLRCSPRSGDLSVYWYQQSLDQGLQFLIQYYNGEERAKGNILERFSAQQFPDLHSELNLSSLELGDSALYFCASSVSLRETQYFGPGTRLLVL.

This clonotype was counted ten times or more. The chain links TRBV12-5 to TRBJ1-5, with D tentatively TRBD1 (5 bases). V was pared by 1 base and J by 4 bases, with 17 bases between. The CDR3 extends over 17 amino acids. Germline V gene lookup returns CDR1 LGHNT and CDR2 FRNRAP. In DNA, the CDR3 is TGTGCTAGTGGTTTGGCCCCCAGGGAACTACGGAATCAGCCCCAGCATTTT. Encoded protein: CASGLAPRELRNQPQHF.

The table lists this clonotype with many counts. Here the CDR3 reads CASSVVGSDTDTQYF. CDR3 nucleotide sequence: TGTGCCAGCAGCGTAGTAGGGTCCGACACAGATACGCAGTATTTT. V is TRBV9 and J is TRBJ2-3; D remains ambiguous. Trimming took off 0 bases at V and 2 bases at J, with 10 bases between the two ends. Per the germline V gene, CDR1 is SGDLS and CDR2 is YYNGEE. The CDR3 is 15 residues long.

The chain couples TRBV9 to TRBJ2-1; the D gene is possibly TRBD1 (5 bases). Trimming took 4 bases from V and 12 from J, leaving 17 bases between them. Per germline, CDR1 SGDLS and CDR2 YYNGEE. The CDR3 totals 13 residues. The CDR3: CASSPPPGIGQFF. CDR3 bases: TGTGCCAGCAGCCCGCCCCCAGGGATAGGGCAGTTCTTC.

This clonotype has ten or more counts. This rearrangement joins TRBV9 to TRBJ1-1; possible D gene TRBD1, 5 bases. From germline, CDR1 is SGDLS and CDR2 YYNGEE. Trimming removed 4 bases at V and 6 bases at J, with 22 bases between. This CDR3 comprises 16 residues. Here the CDR3 DNA reads TGTGCCAGCAGCCGTGACGGGGCCTGGGCGGAGGCTGAAGCTTTCTTT. This codes for CASSRDGAWAEAEAFF.

This clonotype was seen repeatedly, ten times or more. The V and J genes are TRBV9 and TRBJ2-5; no clear D gene. The V end was cut by 0 bases, the J end by 5 bases, with 11 bases between. Germline V gene data show CDR1 as SGDLS and CDR2 as YYNGEE. CDR3 size: 14 residues. The CDR3 loop reads CASSVDIRPETQYF. In DNA, the CDR3 is TGTGCCAGCAGCGTAGATATACGGCCGGAGACCCAGTACTTC.

At least ten counts were recorded for this clonotype. J is TRBJ2-3 and V is TRBV9; D remains ambiguous. Germline loops: CDR1 SGDLS, CDR2 YYNGEE. The CDR3 consists of 15 residues. The ends were cut back, 0 bases at V and 4 bases at J, with 12 bases in the middle. The CDR3 nucleotides read TGTGCCAGCAGCGTAGGGGTAGGGTCGGCAGATACGCAGTATTTT. Translated, it gives CASSVGVGSADTQYF.

This clonotype has ten or more counts. This chain links TRBV21-1 with TRBJ1-1; the D segment call TRBD1 is taken from the table without a DNA check. TRBV21-1 is reported as a pseudogene. The CDR3 runs to 15 residues. In nucleotides, the CDR3 is TGTGCCAGCAGCAAATTTTGGCACAGGGCTTTACGAGCTTTCTTT. It yields the protein CASSKFWHRALRAFF.

In this sample, this clonotype turned up many times. This sequence joins TRBV9 and TRBJ1-1, with D hard to call. The germline V and J ends were trimmed by 3 bases and 1 base, with 10 bases remaining between them. CDR1 is SGDLS and CDR2 is YYNGEE in the germline V gene. The CDR3 spans 14 residues. This CDR3 reads CASSGLSENTEAFF. DNA of the CDR3: TGTGCCAGCAGCGGACTCAGCGAGAACACTGAAGCTTTCTTT.

The sample holds many counts of this clonotype. The rearrangement uses TRBV9 and TRBJ2-3; no reliable D call. Germline loops: CDR1 SGDLS, CDR2 YYNGEE. The germline V and J ends were trimmed by 3 bases and 1 base, with 18 bases remaining between them. The CDR3 sequence is 17 residues long. CDR3 amino acids: CASSAKGGQLGTDTQYF. DNA of the CDR3: TGTGCCAGCAGCGCCAAGGGTGGTCAGCTCGGCACAGATACGCAGTATTTT.

At least ten counts were recorded for this clonotype. V is TRBV9 and J is TRBJ2-5; D is tentatively TRBD1 or TRBD2 (5 bases each). V lost 0 bases, J lost 4 bases, and 10 bases lay in between. Germline CDR1 reads SGDLS; CDR2 reads YYNGEE. This CDR3 has 14 amino acids. This CDR3 is CASSVVWDPETQYF. DNA for the CDR3: TGTGCCAGCAGCGTAGTATGGGACCCAGAGACCCAGTACTTC.

This clonotype was found many times. The V and J genes are TRBV9 and TRBJ2-3, with 12 positions matching TRBD2. Germline CDR1 is SGDLS and CDR2 is YYNGEE. The V gene end was trimmed by 3 bases and the J gene end by 4 bases; junction bases not matched to a gene: 3. The CDR3 runs to 15 residues. The CDR3 here is CASSELAGGADTQYF. The CDR3 DNA follows: TGTGCCAGCAGCGAGCTAGCGGGGGGGGCAGATACGCAGTATTTT.

This clonotype occurred many times. The rearrangement links TRBV9 to TRBJ2-3, with D tentatively TRBD2 (5 bases). CDR3 length: 14 residues. V was pared by 0 bases and J by 4 bases, with 9 bases between. Germline V gene data show CDR1 as SGDLS and CDR2 as YYNGEE. CDR3 DNA sequence: TGTGCCAGCAGCGTAGGAGGGCCTTCAGATACGCAGTATTTT. Residues: CASSVGGPSDTQYF.

This clonotype has at least ten counts. The chain uses TRBV9 and TRBJ2-5; D is possibly TRBD1 or TRBD2 (5 bases each). Trimming pared 0 bases from V and 5 bases from J, leaving 14 bases between. Germline values: CDR1 SGDLS, CDR2 YYNGEE. CDR3 length: 15 amino acids. CDR3 coding DNA: TGTGCCAGCAGCGTAGGGGACCTTAGGTGGGAGACCCAGTACTTC. It yields the protein CASSVGDLRWETQYF.

There are many counts of this clonotype. Here the CDR3 DNA reads TGTGCCAGCACCAGGACAGGAGACTACACCGGGGAGCTGTTTTTT. Protein product: CASTRTGDYTGELFF. The gene calls are TRBV9 and TRBJ2-2; 7 nucleotides line up with TRBD1. Trimming took 6 bases from V and 3 from J; bases not matched to a gene: 8. The V gene's germline CDR1 is SGDLS and CDR2 YYNGEE. The CDR3 has 15 amino acids.

This clonotype has a count of ten or more. The rearrangement links TRBV9 to TRBJ1-4, with 9 bases aligning to TRBD1. This CDR3 contains 15 residues. The V and J ends lost 2 bases and 7 bases, in that order; junction bases with no gene match: 6. Per the germline V gene, CDR1 is SGDLS and CDR2 is YYNGEE. The CDR3 protein is CASSVDQTGGEKLFF. The CDR3 DNA is TGTGCCAGCAGCGTCGACCAGACAGGGGGTGAAAAACTGTTTTTT.

At least ten counts were recorded for this clonotype. The chain is built from TRBV9 and TRBJ2-2; D possibly corresponds to TRBD2 (6 bases). The CDR3 extends over 17 amino acids. V was cut by 4 bases and J by 4 bases, with 20 bases left in between. Germline CDR1 and CDR2: SGDLS and YYNGEE. DNA for the CDR3: TGTGCCAGCAGCCTACTCGGGAACCCGGGACTCACCGGGGAGCTGTTTTTT. Protein product: CASSLLGNPGLTGELFF.

This clonotype was picked up many times. The rearrangement uses TRBV9 and TRBJ2-3; maybe TRBD2 (7 bases). This CDR3 is 15 amino acids long. Germline V gene data show CDR1 as SGDLS and CDR2 as YYNGEE. Trimming left V 1 base short and J 2 bases short, with 11 bases between. This chain's CDR3 is CASSVTGGPTDTQYF. The DNA for the CDR3 is TGTGCCAGCAGCGTAACGGGGGGCCCCACAGATACGCAGTATTTT. The whole variable domain, filled in from reference TRBV9 and TRBJ2-3, reads DSGVTQTPKHLITATGQRVTLRCSPRSGDLSVYWYQQSLDQGLQFLIQYYNGEERAKGNILERFSAQQFPDLHSELNLSSLELGDSALYFCASSVTGGPTDTQYFGPGTRLTVL.

This clonotype has ten or more counts. The chain joins TRBV9 to TRBJ2-6, with D possibly called TRBD1 or TRBD2 (5 bases each). This CDR3 is 17 amino acids long. V lost 0 bases, J lost 0 bases, and 10 bases lay in between. CDR1 is SGDLS and CDR2 is YYNGEE in the germline V gene. CDR3 sequence: CASSVVGVASGANVLTF. The CDR3 DNA is TGTGCCAGCAGCGTAGTGGGGGTAGCCTCTGGGGCCAACGTCCTGACTTTC.

The sample holds many counts of this clonotype. The rearrangement joins TRBV9 to TRBJ2-3, with 7 bases matching TRBD1. J gave up 1 base and V 0 bases, and 5 bases lay outside the gene matches. Germline loops: CDR1 SGDLS, CDR2 YYNGEE. The CDR3 runs to 16 residues. CDR3 residues: CASSVEAQGGTDTQYF. In nucleotides, the CDR3 is TGTGCCAGCAGCGTAGAAGCCCAGGGGGGCACAGATACGCAGTATTTT.

This clonotype was counted at least ten times. V is TRBV9 and J is TRBJ1-4, with D maybe TRBD1 (5 bases). From germline, CDR1 is SGDLS and CDR2 YYNGEE. The length of the CDR3 is 15 residues. The V end lost 3 bases, the J end lost 0 bases, and 9 bases lay between the germline ends. Here the CDR3 DNA reads TGTGCCAGCAGCGCCCAGGGAACAACTAATGAAAAACTGTTTTTT. It encodes CASSAQGTTNEKLFF.

This clonotype has ten or more counts. The gene calls are TRBV9 and TRBJ2-2; D uncertain. Germline V gene sequence: CDR1 SGDLS, CDR2 YYNGEE. There are 15 residues in the CDR3. V was trimmed by 0 bases and J by 4 bases, leaving 10 bases between them. Here the CDR3 DNA reads TGTGCCAGCAGCGTAGCCGGGCCCGCCACCGGGGAGCTGTTTTTT. It yields the protein CASSVAGPATGELFF.

This clonotype was seen ten or more times. The chain employs TRBV9 and TRBJ2-5; D possibly corresponds to TRBD2 (6 bases). This CDR3 has 14 residues. V shed 0 bases and J shed 4 bases, with 10 bases lying between them. Germline assignment: CDR1 SGDLS and CDR2 YYNGEE. The CDR3: CASSVAPTRETQYF. CDR3 DNA: TGTGCCAGCAGCGTAGCTCCGACTAGAGAGACCCAGTACTTC.

There are a few counts of this clonotype. The genes are TRBV9 and TRBJ1-2; a weak D match, TRBD1 (5 bases). V lost 0 bases and J lost 4, with 16 bases in between. Germline V CDR1 and CDR2: SGDLS, YYNGEE. The CDR3 is made up of 16 amino acids. The CDR3 DNA reads as TGTGCCAGCAGCGTAGAGGGGCAGCAAACTCTCTATGGCTACACCTTC. Translation gives CASSVEGQQTLYGYTF.